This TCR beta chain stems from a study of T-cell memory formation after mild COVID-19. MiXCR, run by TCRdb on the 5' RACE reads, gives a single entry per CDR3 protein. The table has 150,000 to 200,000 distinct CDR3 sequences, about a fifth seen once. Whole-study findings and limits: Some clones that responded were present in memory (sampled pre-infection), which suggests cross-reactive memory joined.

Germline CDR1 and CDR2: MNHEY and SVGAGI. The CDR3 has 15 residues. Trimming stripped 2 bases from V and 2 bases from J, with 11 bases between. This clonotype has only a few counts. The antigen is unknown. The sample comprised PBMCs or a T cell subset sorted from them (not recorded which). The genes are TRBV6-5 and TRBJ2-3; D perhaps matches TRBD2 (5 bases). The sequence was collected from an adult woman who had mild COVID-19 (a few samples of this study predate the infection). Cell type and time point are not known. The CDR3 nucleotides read TGTGCCAGCAGTTACGGTGGGAGATCCACAGATACGCAGTATTTT. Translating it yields CASSYGGRSTDTQYF.